These T cell receptor beta chains were read from a single sample in a study of neurological immune-mediated disorders. TCRdb reprocessed the 5' RACE reads with MiXCR, giving one entry per CDR3 protein. In the table there are 60,000 to 75,000 distinct CDR3 sequences, roughly 10% of which are singletons. Sequenced: PBMCs. The origin of the receptors is a man aged 25-40 years in good health. Both conserved end residues are part of each CDR3. The D gene is left open where the match is weak. The listing skips clone size in some rows; elsewhere it reads once, few, many or a size class.

d_call clone_size j_call v_call cdr3_aa cdr3_nt
TRBD1 many TRBJ1-1 TRBV6-6 CASSYQTGGTEAFF TGTGCCAGCAGTTACCAGACAGGGGGCACTGAAGCTTTCTTT
NA many TRBJ1-4 TRBV12-3/TRBV12-4 CASSPGTTNEKLFF TGTGCCAGCAGCCCCGGTACAACTAATGAAAAACTGTTTTTT
TRBD2 many TRBJ2-7 TRBV28 CASSLQGGSMNEQYF TGTGCCAGCAGTTTACAAGGCGGGAGTATGAACGAGCAGTACTTC
NA many TRBJ2-3 TRBV24-1 CATSDSRAKAETTDTQYF TGTGCCACCAGTGATTCCCGGGCGAAGGCGGAAACCACAGATACGCAGTATTTT
TRBD1 many TRBJ1-2 TRBV29-1 CSVGNRGDGGYTF TGCAGCGTTGGGAACAGGGGGGATGGAGGCTACACCTTC
NA many TRBJ2-1 TRBV12-3/TRBV12-4 CASSQQGSTYNEQFF TGTGCCAGCAGTCAACAGGGCAGCACCTACAATGAGCAGTTCTTC
NA NA TRBJ2-4 TRBV30 CAWSVSGNGYIQYF TGTGCCTGGAGTGTTTCCGGGAATGGCTACATTCAGTACTTC
NA many TRBJ2-1 TRBV7-8 CASSQGGGEQFF TGTGCCAGCAGCCAGGGAGGGGGTGAGCAGTTCTTC
NA many TRBJ2-3 TRBV9 CASSFAAGITDTQYF TGTGCCAGCAGCTTTGCGGCAGGGATAACAGATACGCAGTATTTT
TRBD1 many TRBJ1-2 TRBV5-8 CASRLRGEDYGYTF TGTGCCAGCCGGCTCAGGGGGGAAGACTATGGCTACACCTTC
TRBD2 many TRBJ2-1 TRBV6-5 CASSYALAGIDEQFF TGTGCCAGCAGTTACGCACTAGCGGGAATCGATGAGCAGTTCTTC
TRBD2 NA TRBJ2-7 TRBV7-3 CASSPTSGDYEQYF TGTGCCAGCAGCCCAACTAGCGGGGATTACGAGCAGTACTTC